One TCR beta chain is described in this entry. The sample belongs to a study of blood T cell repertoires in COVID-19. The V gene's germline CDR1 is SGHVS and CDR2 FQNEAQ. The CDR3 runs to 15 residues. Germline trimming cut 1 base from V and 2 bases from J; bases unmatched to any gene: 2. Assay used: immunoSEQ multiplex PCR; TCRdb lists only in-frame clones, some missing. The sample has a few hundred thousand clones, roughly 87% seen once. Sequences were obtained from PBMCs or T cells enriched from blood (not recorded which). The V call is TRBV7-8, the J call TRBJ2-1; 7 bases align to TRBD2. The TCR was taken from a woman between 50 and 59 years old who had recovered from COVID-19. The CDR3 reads CASSLVGGTYNEQFF. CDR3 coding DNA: TGTGCCAGCAGCTTAGTGGGAGGGACCTACAATGAGCAGTTCTTC.